This T cell receptor beta chain was profiled in a study of cytomegalovirus exposure and HLA in healthy donors. A multiplex PCR was run with 60 Vbeta primers and 13 Jbeta primers. TCRdb's copy holds only in-frame clones and misses some; the assay was immunoSEQ multiplex PCR. Of roughly 90,000 clones listed, 65% to 75% are singletons. CDR1 is KGHSH and CDR2 is LQKENI in the germline V gene. There are 16 residues in the CDR3. J was trimmed by 0 bases and V by 3 bases; bases with no gene match: 7. This clone has a handful of counts. The chain recombines TRBV18 with TRBJ1-1; 7 positions agree with TRBD1. The receptor was isolated from a young man in good health and CMV-seropositive. Sequencing input: PBMCs. CDR3 region: CASSPAGGGLNTEAFF. Here the CDR3 DNA reads TGTGCCAGCTCACCGGCCGGAGGGGGCTTGAACACTGAAGCTTTCTTT.